Included here is one TCR beta chain sequence, with context. This specimen comes from a study of T cells after posttransplantation cyclophosphamide. The CDR3 covers 15 residues. The germline V and J ends were trimmed by 4 bases and 1 base, with 14 bases remaining between them. Per germline, CDR1 SGHRS and CDR2 YFSETQ. Repertoires were generated with immunoSEQ multiplex PCR, while TCRdb's copy carries only in-frame clones and drops some. Here the sample spans about 53,000 clones, approximately 86% being singletons. The sequenced material came from PBMCs. J is TRBJ1-1 and V is TRBV5-1, with a possible D match to TRBD1 (6 bases). The clonotype originates from a man aged 25-45 years with a blood cancer, CMV-positive, and with a related stem cell donor. The CDR3 bases are TGCGCCAGCAGCGGCAATACAGGGTCGAACACTGAAGCTTTCTTT. This encodes CASSGNTGSNTEAFF.